A single TCR beta chain is shown here with its context. What it recognizes is unknown. The data originate from a study of shared clonotypes between healthy human individuals. Study-wide results and limits: Larger estimated richness was generally seen in naive subsets than in memory subsets.

CDR1 and CDR2 (germline): SGHTS, YDEGEE. This CDR3 has 14 amino acids. The V gene lost 4 bases and the J gene lost 0 bases, with 9 bases spanning the gap. Every subset's genomic DNA went evenly onto several immunoSEQ plates. TCRdb's copy holds only in-frame clones and misses some; the assay was immunoSEQ multiplex PCR. Among 1.5 million to 1.9 million clones listed, under 99% were seen once. The TCR comes from a man aged 25 to 40 in good health. Material: naive CD4+ T cells sorted from blood. Noted subset: CD45RA+ positively selected. The chain uses TRBV5-8 and TRBJ2-3, with D possibly matching TRBD2 (5 bases). CDR3 bases: TGTGCCAGCAGCCTCAGCGGAAGCACAGATACGCAGTATTTT. Protein sequence: CASSLSGSTDTQYF.